The rows below give T cell receptor beta chains drawn from one sample of a study of blood T cell repertoires in COVID-19. Assay: immunoSEQ multiplex PCR; the TCRdb copy retains only in-frame clones and omits some. The sample lists over 95,000 clones, approximately 90% occurring once. Sequenced material: peripheral blood. The origin of the receptors is a woman aged 50 to 65 with acute or convalescent COVID-19. Each CDR3 is given with its conserved first and last residue. Each record gives: J gene, CDR3 length, V gene, D gene, clone size, CDR3 protein, CDR3 DNA. D genes are given only for firm matches. Expanded clones get a size class; other rows say once, few or many, or leave the size out.

TRBJ2-5 15 TRBV5-5 TRBD1 - CASSLVTGFQETQYF TGTGCCAGCAGCTTGGTGACAGGGTTCCAAGAGACCCAGTACTTC
TRBJ2-7 15 TRBV9 - once CASSVEESLDYEQYF TGTGCCAGCAGCGTAGAGGAGAGCTTAGACTACGAGCAGTACTTC
TRBJ2-5 15 TRBV28 TRBD1 - CASSFLGTAQETQYF TGTGCCAGCAGTTTCCTCGGGACAGCTCAAGAGACCCAGTACTTC
TRBJ1-2 15 TRBV28 TRBD1 - CASSSVPDRVYGYTF TGTGCCAGCAGTTCCGTACCAGACAGGGTCTATGGCTACACCTTC
TRBJ1-4 13 TRBV2 - - CASSGEAGEKLFF TGTGCCAGCTCGGGGGAGGCGGGTGAAAAACTGTTTTTT
TRBJ2-3 19 TRBV28 TRBD2 - CASSLQYQELAGEEDTQYF TGTGCCAGCAGTTTACAGTATCAGGAACTAGCGGGAGAGGAAGATACGCAGTATTTT
TRBJ1-2 13 TRBV19 - - CASSSTGFYGYTF TGTGCCAGTAGCAGCACAGGGTTCTATGGCTACACCTTC
TRBJ2-5 16 TRBV5-1 - - CASSLQGGMSQETQYF TGCGCCAGCAGCTTGCAAGGGGGAATGAGCCAAGAGACCCAGTACTTC
TRBJ2-1 20 TRBV4-1 TRBD1 - CASSQALGGTRSGSYNEQFF TGCGCCAGCAGCCAAGCTTTAGGGGGCACTAGGAGCGGCTCCTACAATGAGCAGTTCTTC
TRBJ1-4 14 TRBV5-6 - once CASSLGYRGEKLFF TGTGCCAGCAGCTTGGGATATAGGGGTGAAAAACTGTTTTTT
TRBJ2-4 12 TRBV13 TRBD1 - CASSLGPGTGRF TGTGCCAGCAGCTTAGGACCCGGGACAGGTCGCTTC
TRBJ2-3 17 TRBV27 TRBD2 - CASSARLAGIEGDTQYF TGTGCCAGCAGTGCCAGACTAGCGGGAATCGAGGGAGATACGCAGTATTTT
TRBJ2-7 14 TRBV5-4 TRBD1 - CASSPGTGLYEQYF TGTGCCAGCAGCCCCGGGACAGGGCTTTACGAGCAGTACTTC
TRBJ1-4 15 TRBV6-2/TRBV6-3 TRBD1 - CASSSNRGLHEKLFF TGTGCCAGCAGTTCGAACAGGGGCTTACATGAAAAACTGTTTTTT
TRBJ1-2 14 TRBV7-8 - - CASSLGGTDYGYTF TGTGCCAGCAGCTTAGGCGGGACGGACTATGGCTACACCTTC
TRBJ2-3 18 TRBV7-3 TRBD2 - CASSLTFTTSGKCNTQYF TGTGCCAGCAGCTTAACGTTCACAACTAGCGGGAAATGTAATACGCAGTATTTT
TRBJ2-6 16 TRBV19 - - CASNEDRHSGANVLTF TGTGCCAGTAACGAAGACAGACACTCTGGGGCCAACGTCCTGACTTTC
TRBJ1-3 13 TRBV3-1/TRBV3-2 - - CASSQAGGNTIYF TGTGCCAGCAGCCAAGCCGGTGGAAACACCATATATTTT